One and the same sample provided the 21 T cell receptor beta chains below, sequenced in a study of T cells in Graves' hyperthyroidism and ophthalmopathy (dated by TCRdb to 2018 to 2020). The library was produced with multiplex PCR. TCRdb records Illumina HiSeq 2000 as the sequencer. The TCR beta CDR3 regions were amplified from RNA transcripts. For the first round of RT-PCR on the TCR CDR3, the HTBI primer set was used together with the Qiagen OneStep RT-PCR kit. Using fastp at Q25 and MiXCR, TCRdb reprocessed the public reads and kept productive beta chains. Each CDR3 protein appears once, grouped with its most common genes and DNA. Here the sample has about 250,000 distinct CDR3 sequences; around 25% occur a single time. Of the sample, about 40% falls within the top ten clones. Sequencing input: blood. These TCRs come from a woman aged 40 to 50 with Graves' ophthalmopathy.

This clonotype was counted many times. The gene calls are TRBV28 and TRBJ1-6; TRBD1 matches 7 bases. CDR3 length: 16 amino acids. Unmatched junction bases numbered 10, after V lost 6 bases and J lost 5 bases. From germline, CDR1 is MDHEN and CDR2 SYDVKM. The CDR3 DNA is TGTGCCAGCAGACTCTACACAGGGGTTAATAATTCACCCCTCCACTTT. Protein: CASRLYTGVNNSPLHF.

At least ten counts were recorded for this clonotype. The CDR3 DNA sequence: TGTGCCAGCAGTTTAACCTCGTGGACTGAAGCTTTCTTT. Protein: CASSLTSWTEAFF. The rearrangement uses TRBV28 and TRBJ1-1, with D unclear. CDR3 length: 13 residues. The V and J ends lost 2 bases and 5 bases respectively, with 9 bases between them. Germline CDR1 MDHEN, CDR2 SYDVKM.

This clonotype has at least ten counts. The V and J genes are TRBV28 and TRBJ2-7; D call uncertain. There are 13 residues in the CDR3. CDR1 and CDR2 from the germline V gene are MDHEN and SYDVKM. The V gene lost 2 bases and the J gene lost 4 bases, with 9 bases spanning the gap. This chain's CDR3 is CASSLGPAYEQYF. DNA for the CDR3: TGTGCCAGCAGTTTAGGACCGGCGTACGAGCAGTACTTC.

This clonotype has at least ten counts. This chain uses TRBV11-1 with TRBJ2-7; TRBD1 might be the D (6 bases). V was shortened by 2 bases and J by 1 base, with 12 bases between the two germline ends. Germline V gives CDR1 SGHAT, CDR2 FQDESV (reference sequence). The CDR3 runs to 15 residues. The CDR3, as DNA: TGTGCCAGCAGCTTAATAACAGGGACATCCTACGAGCAGTACTTC. This translates into CASSLITGTSYEQYF. Using reference TRBV11-1 and TRBJ2-7 for the parts outside the CDR3, the full variable domain is EAEVAQSPRYKITEKSQAVAFWCDPISGHATLYWYRQILGQGPELLVQFQDESVVDDSQLPKDRFSAERLKGVDSTLKIQPAELGDSAMYLCASSLITGTSYEQYFGPGTRLTVT.

This clonotype came up many times. The chain uses TRBV7-8 and TRBJ1-1, with D perhaps matching TRBD1 (5 bases). Germline CDR1 and CDR2: SGHVS and FQNEAQ. The CDR3 covers 15 residues. V was pared by 1 base and J by 1 base, with 10 bases between. The CDR3 DNA reads TGTGCCAGCAGCTTAGTTGGGACGGGGAACACTGAAGCTTTCTTT. Its protein is CASSLVGTGNTEAFF.

The chain links TRBV6-2 or TRBV6-3 to TRBJ1-1; D not resolved. Germline-derived CDR1 and CDR2 are MNHEY and SVGEGT. The CDR3 sequence is 13 residues long. CDR3 residues: CAVRSALNTEAFF. DNA of the CDR3: TGTGCGGTCAGGTCAGCCTTGAACACTGAAGCTTTCTTT.

The chain joins TRBV28 to TRBJ2-7; no reliable D call. Trimming took off 6 bases at V and 3 bases at J, with 12 bases between the two ends. The germline CDR1 and CDR2 sequences are MDHEN and SYDVKM. The CDR3 has 13 residues. The DNA of the CDR3 is TGTGCCAGCAGCTTCTCCTATCACTACGAGCAGTACTTC. It encodes CASSFSYHYEQYF.

This clonotype was picked up many times. The chain combines TRBV6-1 with TRBJ1-5; D not certain. Germline V gene sequence: CDR1 MNHNS, CDR2 SASEGT. The CDR3 totals 17 residues. Trimming took off 1 base at V and 2 bases at J, with 15 bases between the two ends. The CDR3: CASSEGMGGFGNQPQHF. CDR3 nucleotides: TGTGCCAGCAGTGAAGGGATGGGAGGGTTCGGCAATCAGCCCCAGCATTTT.

The CDR3 DNA follows: TGTGCCACCAGCAGAATTGAGAACACTGAAGCTTTCTTT. It is translated as CATSRIENTEAFF. The V and J genes are TRBV15 and TRBJ1-1, with D unclear. The CDR3 has 13 residues. V lost 2 bases and J 1 base, leaving 5 bases between the germline ends. From germline, CDR1 is LNHNV and CDR2 YYDKDF (reference sequence).

J is TRBJ2-5 and V is TRBV2; no clear D. Germline CDR1 SNHLY, CDR2 FYNNEI. The ends were cut back, 6 bases at V and 4 bases at J, with 12 bases in the middle. This CDR3 comprises 13 residues. CDR3 in amino acids: CASRSLRAETQYF. CDR3 in DNA: TGTGCCAGCAGGTCCCTACGCGCAGAGACCCAGTACTTC.

This clonotype was counted many times. The rearrangement links TRBV20-1 to TRBJ2-7; tentatively, D is TRBD1 (6 bases). This CDR3 comprises 12 residues. Trimming cost V 3 bases and J 1 base, with 7 bases left between them. Germline CDR1 DFQATT, CDR2 SNEGSKA (reference sequence). The CDR3, as DNA: TGCAGTGCTAGGGACAGATCCTACGAGCAGTACTTC. It specifies CSARDRSYEQYF.

There are many counts of this clonotype. The chain carries TRBV6-2 or TRBV6-3 and TRBJ1-1, with D possibly being TRBD1 (6 bases). Germline loops: CDR1 MNHEY, CDR2 SVGEGT. V lost 0 bases and J lost 4, with 12 bases in between. This CDR3 comprises 15 residues. The CDR3 nucleotides are TGTGCCAGCAGTTACTCGGAACAGGGTAGCACTGAAGCTTTCTTT. Protein: CASSYSEQGSTEAFF.

This chain uses TRBV12-3 or TRBV12-4 with TRBJ2-7, with unresolved D. Trimming took 8 bases from V and 3 from J, leaving 14 bases between them. This CDR3 has 13 residues. The CDR3 here is CASRGNGNYEQYF. The CDR3 bases are TGTGCCAGCCGAGGTAACGGAAACTACGAGCAGTACTTC.

CDR3 in amino acids: CASNVGQETQYF. The DNA for the CDR3 is TGTGCCAGCAATGTAGGCCAAGAGACCCAGTACTTC. The chain links TRBV28 to TRBJ2-5; D remains unclear. The CDR3 contains 12 residues. The V end was cut by 7 bases, the J end by 1 base, with 7 bases between. The germline gives CDR1 MDHEN, CDR2 SYDVKM.

This clonotype was found many times. The rearrangement uses TRBV7-3 and TRBJ1-1; D remains ambiguous. The CDR3 sequence is 14 residues long. The germline CDR1 and CDR2 sequences are SGHTA and FQGTGA. The germline V and J ends were trimmed by 2 bases and 0 bases, with 7 bases remaining between them. CDR3 amino acids: CASSLGEMNTEAFF. The CDR3 DNA follows: TGTGCCAGCAGCTTAGGGGAGATGAACACTGAAGCTTTCTTT. Variable domain in full (rest from reference TRBV7-3 and TRBJ1-1): GAGVSQTPSNKVTEKGKYVELRCDPISGHTALYWYRQSLGQGPEFLIYFQGTGAADDSGLPNDRFFAVRPEGSVSTLKIQRTERGDSAVYLCASSLGEMNTEAFFGQGTRLTVV.

This clonotype has ten or more counts. The chain couples TRBV6-5 to TRBJ2-2; 9 positions match TRBD1. The CDR3 runs 17 residues. Trimming cost V 0 bases and J 11 bases; bases outside gene matches: 13. Per the germline V gene, CDR1 is MNHEY and CDR2 is SVGAGI. The CDR3 sequence is CASSYSKTGTGSVELFF. CDR3 nucleotides: TGTGCCAGCAGTTACTCCAAAACCGGGACAGGGTCCGTCGAGCTGTTTTTT.

This clonotype was found many times. The chain joins TRBV20-1 to TRBJ1-1; D is perhaps TRBD1 (5 bases). Germline loops: CDR1 DFQATT, CDR2 SNEGSKA (reference sequence). V lost 1 base, J lost 1 base, and 16 bases lay in between. CDR3 length: 16 amino acids. CDR3 in amino acids: CSARVRVGTANTEAFF. Written as DNA, the CDR3 is TGCAGTGCTAGAGTCCGCGTCGGGACGGCGAACACTGAAGCTTTCTTT.

There are many counts of this clonotype. A single base separates this from a much larger clone, so it may be a read error. The chain's CDR3 is CATSRDRTSEEAQYF. In DNA, the CDR3 is TGTGCCACCAGCAGAGACCGGACTAGTGAAGAGGCCCAGTACTTC. This chain uses TRBV15 with TRBJ2-5; 7 positions agree with TRBD2. CDR1 is LNHNV, CDR2 YYDKDF, per germline (reference sequence). This CDR3 is built from 15 residues.

This clonotype was recorded many times. This chain links TRBV4-2 with TRBJ2-2, with 11 bases identical to TRBD2. CDR1 and CDR2 from the germline V gene are LGHNA and YNFKEQ. V shed 2 bases and J 6 bases; nucleotides not matched to a gene: 8. There are 17 residues in the CDR3. The CDR3 nucleotides are TGTGCCAGCAGCCAACTAGCGGGGGGCTTAGGGGCCGGGGAGCTGTTTTTT. It specifies CASSQLAGGLGAGELFF.

The V gene is TRBV6-1, the J gene TRBJ1-1; D unresolved. Trimming removed 6 bases at V and 0 bases at J, with 8 bases between. The CDR3 totals 13 residues. From germline, CDR1 is MNHNS and CDR2 SASEGT. The CDR3 DNA reads as TGTGCCAGCAGCGAAATTGTGAACACTGAAGCTTTCTTT. This sequence encodes CASSEIVNTEAFF.

This clonotype was observed a few times. This chain links TRBV4-1 with TRBJ1-2; no reliable D call. The CDR3 has 17 amino acids. Trimming took off 0 bases at V and 0 bases at J, with 14 bases between the two ends. The germline V gene has CDR1 MGHRA and CDR2 YSYEKL. CDR3 residues: CASSQDLGRPANYGYTF. The DNA of the CDR3 is TGCGCCAGCAGCCAAGATCTTGGGCGGCCAGCTAACTATGGCTACACCTTC.